The present TCR beta chain was sequenced within a study of glioma-infiltrating T cells after dendritic cell vaccination. Blood PBMC samples: pre-vaccination, two weeks post third vaccination, and at tumor progression. Amplification used 60 V beta primers and 13 J beta primers. TCRdb keeps only in-frame clones here, not all; method: immunoSEQ multiplex PCR. This table holds under 130,000 clones, 75% to 85% found once. Germline assignment: CDR1 LNHDA and CDR2 SQIVND (reference sequence). V was shortened by 1 base and J by 5 bases, with 11 bases between the two germline ends. The CDR3 has 15 residues. As for this clone: Its antigen is still unknown.

Study conclusions and caveats: TCR clonality showed no direct relationship with survival.

The sequencing used blood, collected before dendritic cell vaccination. V usage is TRBV19 and J usage is TRBJ1-4; perhaps TRBD1 as D (6 bases). This sequence was found in a human donor with glioblastoma. The CDR3 spells CASSIAGGRNEKLFF. DNA for the CDR3: TGTGCCAGTAGTATAGCGGGGGGCCGGAATGAAAAACTGTTTTTT.